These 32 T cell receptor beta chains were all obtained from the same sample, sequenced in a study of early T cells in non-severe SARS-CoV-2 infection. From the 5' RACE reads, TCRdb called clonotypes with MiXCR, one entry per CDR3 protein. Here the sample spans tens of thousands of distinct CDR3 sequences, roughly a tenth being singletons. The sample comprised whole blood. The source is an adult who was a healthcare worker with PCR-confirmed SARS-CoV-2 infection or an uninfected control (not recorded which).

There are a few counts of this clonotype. CDR3 bases: TGCAGCGCCTACACTGAAGCTTTCTTT. This sequence encodes CSAYTEAFF. V and J are TRBV29-1 and TRBJ1-1; no definite D call. CDR3 length: 9 residues. The germline V and J ends were trimmed by 7 bases and 3 bases, with 3 bases remaining between them. Germline loops: CDR1 SQVTM, CDR2 ANQGSEA.

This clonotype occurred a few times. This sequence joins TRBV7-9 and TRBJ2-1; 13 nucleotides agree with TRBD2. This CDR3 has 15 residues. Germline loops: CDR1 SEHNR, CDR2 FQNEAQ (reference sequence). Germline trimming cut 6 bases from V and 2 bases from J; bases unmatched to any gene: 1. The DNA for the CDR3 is TGTGCCAGCAGGGGGACTAGCGGGGCCTACAATGAGCAGTTCTTC. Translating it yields CASRGTSGAYNEQFF.

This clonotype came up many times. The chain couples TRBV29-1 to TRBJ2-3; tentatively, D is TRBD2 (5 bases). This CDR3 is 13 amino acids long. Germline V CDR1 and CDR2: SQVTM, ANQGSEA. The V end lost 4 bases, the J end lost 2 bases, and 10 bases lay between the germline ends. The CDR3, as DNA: TGCAGCGTTGTCCGGGGAAACACAGATACGCAGTATTTT. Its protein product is CSVVRGNTDTQYF.

The CDR3 here is CSARGPTDYQETQYF. The CDR3 DNA follows: TGCAGTGCTAGGGGCCCGACAGACTACCAAGAGACCCAGTACTTC. The chain combines TRBV20-1 with TRBJ2-5; D perhaps matches TRBD1 (5 bases). Trimming took 3 bases from V and 0 from J, leaving 14 bases between them. CDR3 size: 15 residues. The germline V gene encodes CDR1 DFQATT and CDR2 SNEGSKA (reference sequence).

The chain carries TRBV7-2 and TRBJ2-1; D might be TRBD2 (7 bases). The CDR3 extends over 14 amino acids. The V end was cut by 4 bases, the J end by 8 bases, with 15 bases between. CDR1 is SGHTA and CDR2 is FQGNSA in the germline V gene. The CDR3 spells CASSSRQGRDEQFF. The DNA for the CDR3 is TGTGCCAGCAGCTCCCGCCAGGGGAGGGATGAGCAGTTCTTC.

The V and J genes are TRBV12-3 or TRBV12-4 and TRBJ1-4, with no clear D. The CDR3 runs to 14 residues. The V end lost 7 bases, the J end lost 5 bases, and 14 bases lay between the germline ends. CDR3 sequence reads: CASTPGLSNEKLFF. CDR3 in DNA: TGTGCCAGCACCCCGGGCCTCTCCAATGAAAAACTGTTTTTT.

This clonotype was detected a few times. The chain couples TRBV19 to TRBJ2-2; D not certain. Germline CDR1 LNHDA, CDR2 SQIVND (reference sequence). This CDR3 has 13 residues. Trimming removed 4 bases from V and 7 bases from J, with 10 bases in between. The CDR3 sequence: CASSNLLVGELFF. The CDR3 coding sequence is TGTGCCAGTAGTAATTTGTTGGTCGGGGAGCTGTTTTTT.

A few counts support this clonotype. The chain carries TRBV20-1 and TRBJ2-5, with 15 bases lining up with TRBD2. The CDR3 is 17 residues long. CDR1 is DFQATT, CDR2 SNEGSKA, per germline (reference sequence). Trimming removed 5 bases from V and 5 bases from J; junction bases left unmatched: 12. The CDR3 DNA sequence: TGCAGTGCTCTGGTAACCGGGACTAGCGGGAGGCTGGAGACCCAGTACTTC. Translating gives CSALVTGTSGRLETQYF.

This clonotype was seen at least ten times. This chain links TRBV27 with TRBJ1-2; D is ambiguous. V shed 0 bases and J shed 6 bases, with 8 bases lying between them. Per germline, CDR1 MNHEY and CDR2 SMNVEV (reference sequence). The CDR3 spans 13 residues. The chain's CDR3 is CASSLSTTHGYTF. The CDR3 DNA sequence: TGTGCCAGCAGTTTATCGACAACCCATGGCTACACCTTC.

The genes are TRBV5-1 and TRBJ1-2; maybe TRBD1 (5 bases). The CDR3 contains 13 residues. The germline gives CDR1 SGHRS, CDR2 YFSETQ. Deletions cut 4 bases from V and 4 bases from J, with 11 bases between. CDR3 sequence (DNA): TGCGCCAGCAGCCGTGACAGATTCTATGGCTACACCTTC. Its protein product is CASSRDRFYGYTF.

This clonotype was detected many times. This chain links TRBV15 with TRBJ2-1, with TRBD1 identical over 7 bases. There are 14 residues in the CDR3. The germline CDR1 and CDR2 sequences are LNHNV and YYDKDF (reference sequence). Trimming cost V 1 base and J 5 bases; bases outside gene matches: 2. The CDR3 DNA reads TGTGCCACCAGCAGAGTGGACAGGCACAATGAGCAGTTCTTC. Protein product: CATSRVDRHNEQFF.

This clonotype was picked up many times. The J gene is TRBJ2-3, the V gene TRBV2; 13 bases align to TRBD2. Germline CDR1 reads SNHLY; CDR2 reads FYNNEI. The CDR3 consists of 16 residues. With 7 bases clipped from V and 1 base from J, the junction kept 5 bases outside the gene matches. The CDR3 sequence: CASMTSGRSGTDTQYF. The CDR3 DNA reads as TGTGCCAGCATGACTAGCGGGAGGAGTGGCACAGATACGCAGTATTTT.

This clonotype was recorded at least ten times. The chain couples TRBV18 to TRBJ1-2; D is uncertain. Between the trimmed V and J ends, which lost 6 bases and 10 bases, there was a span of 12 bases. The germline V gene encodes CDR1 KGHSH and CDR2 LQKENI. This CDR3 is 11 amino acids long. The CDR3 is CASSSNEDYTF. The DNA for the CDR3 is TGTGCCAGCTCCTCTAACGAGGACTACACCTTC.

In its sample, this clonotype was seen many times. CDR3 protein: CASSSRVAGSPDTQYF. CDR3 nucleotide sequence: TGCGCCAGCAGCTCCCGGGTAGCGGGGTCCCCAGATACGCAGTATTTT. This chain links TRBV5-1 with TRBJ2-3; TRBD2 matches at 8 bases. Trimming removed 3 bases from V and 4 bases from J; junction bases left unmatched: 10. Germline loops: CDR1 SGHRS, CDR2 YFSETQ. This CDR3 region has 16 residues.

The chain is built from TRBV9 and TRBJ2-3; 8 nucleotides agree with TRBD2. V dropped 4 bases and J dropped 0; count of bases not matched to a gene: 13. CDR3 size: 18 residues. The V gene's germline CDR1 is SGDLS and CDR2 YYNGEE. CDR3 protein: CASSPANPGGASTDTQYF. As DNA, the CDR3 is TGTGCCAGCAGCCCCGCCAATCCCGGGGGGGCTAGCACAGATACGCAGTATTTT.

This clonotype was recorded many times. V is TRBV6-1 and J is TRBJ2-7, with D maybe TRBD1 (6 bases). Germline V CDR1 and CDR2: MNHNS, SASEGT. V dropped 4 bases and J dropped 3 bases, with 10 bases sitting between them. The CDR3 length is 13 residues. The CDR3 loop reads CASSVQGIYEQYF. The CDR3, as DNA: TGTGCCAGCAGTGTCCAGGGGATCTACGAGCAGTACTTC.

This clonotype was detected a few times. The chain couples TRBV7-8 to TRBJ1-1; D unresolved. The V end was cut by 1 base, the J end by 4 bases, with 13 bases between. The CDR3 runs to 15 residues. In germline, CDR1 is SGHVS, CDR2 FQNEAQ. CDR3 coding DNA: TGTGCCAGCAGCTTAGAGCGTATAGGCCCCACTGAAGCTTTCTTT. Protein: CASSLERIGPTEAFF.

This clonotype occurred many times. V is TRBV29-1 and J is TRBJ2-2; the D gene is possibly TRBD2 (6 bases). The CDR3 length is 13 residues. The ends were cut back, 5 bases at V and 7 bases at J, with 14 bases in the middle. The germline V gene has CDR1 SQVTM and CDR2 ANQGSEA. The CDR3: CSVIRDSNGELFF. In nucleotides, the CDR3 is TGCAGCGTTATCCGGGACTCCAACGGGGAGCTGTTTTTT.

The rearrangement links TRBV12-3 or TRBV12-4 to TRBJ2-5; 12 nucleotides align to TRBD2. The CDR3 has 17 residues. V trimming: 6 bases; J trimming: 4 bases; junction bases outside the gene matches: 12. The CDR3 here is CASSQGLAGSSAETQYF. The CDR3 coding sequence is TGTGCCAGCAGCCAGGGACTAGCGGGCTCCTCCGCAGAGACCCAGTACTTC.

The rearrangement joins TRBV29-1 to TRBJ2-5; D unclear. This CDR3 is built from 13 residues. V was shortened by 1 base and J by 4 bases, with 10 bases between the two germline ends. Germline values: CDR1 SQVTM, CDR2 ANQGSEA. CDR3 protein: CSVEVATGETQYF. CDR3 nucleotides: TGCAGCGTTGAAGTGGCGACGGGAGAGACCCAGTACTTC.

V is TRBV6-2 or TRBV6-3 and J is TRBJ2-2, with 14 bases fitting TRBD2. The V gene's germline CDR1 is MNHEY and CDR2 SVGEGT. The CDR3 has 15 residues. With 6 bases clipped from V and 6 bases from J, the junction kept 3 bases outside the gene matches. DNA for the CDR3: TGTGCCAGCAGGCGACTAGCGGGAGGGTCCGGGGAGCTGTTTTTT. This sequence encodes CASRRLAGGSGELFF.

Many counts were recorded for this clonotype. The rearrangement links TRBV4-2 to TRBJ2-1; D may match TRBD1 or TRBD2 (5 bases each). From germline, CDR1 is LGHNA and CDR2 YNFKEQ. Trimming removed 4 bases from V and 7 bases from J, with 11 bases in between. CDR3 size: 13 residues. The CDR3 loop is CASSRDRRNEQFF. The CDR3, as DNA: TGTGCCAGCAGCCGGGACCGCCGAAATGAGCAGTTCTTC.

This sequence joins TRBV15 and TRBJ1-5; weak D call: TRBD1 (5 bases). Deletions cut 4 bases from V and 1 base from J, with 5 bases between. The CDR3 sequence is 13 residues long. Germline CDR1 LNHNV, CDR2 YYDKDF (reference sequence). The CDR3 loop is CATSTGSNQPQHF. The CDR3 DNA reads TGTGCCACCAGCACAGGGAGCAATCAGCCCCAGCATTTT.

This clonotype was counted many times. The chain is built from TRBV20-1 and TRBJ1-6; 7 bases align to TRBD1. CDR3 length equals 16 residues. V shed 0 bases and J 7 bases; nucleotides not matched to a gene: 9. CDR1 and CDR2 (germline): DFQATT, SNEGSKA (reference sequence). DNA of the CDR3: TGCAGTGCTAGAGAGTCTAGACAGGGAGGGAATTCACCCCTCCACTTT. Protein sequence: CSARESRQGGNSPLHF.

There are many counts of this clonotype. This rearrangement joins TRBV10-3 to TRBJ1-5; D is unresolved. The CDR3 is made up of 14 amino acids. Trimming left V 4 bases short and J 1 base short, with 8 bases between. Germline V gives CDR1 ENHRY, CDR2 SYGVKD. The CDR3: CAISGDTSNQPQHF. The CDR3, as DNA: TGTGCCATCAGTGGCGACACAAGCAATCAGCCCCAGCATTTT.

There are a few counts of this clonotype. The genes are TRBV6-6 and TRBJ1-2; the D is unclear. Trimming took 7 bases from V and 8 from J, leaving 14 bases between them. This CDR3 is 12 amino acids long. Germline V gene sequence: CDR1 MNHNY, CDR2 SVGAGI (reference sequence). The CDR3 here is CASNRNRGGYTF. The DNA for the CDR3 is TGTGCCAGCAATCGGAACAGAGGAGGCTACACCTTC.

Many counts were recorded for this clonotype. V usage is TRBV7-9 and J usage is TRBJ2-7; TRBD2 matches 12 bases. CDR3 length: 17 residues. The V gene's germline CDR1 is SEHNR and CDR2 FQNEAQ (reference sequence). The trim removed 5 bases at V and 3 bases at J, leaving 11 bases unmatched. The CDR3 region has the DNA TGTGCCAGCAGCCCCCCGATACTAGCGGGGGGAGTCTACGAGCAGTACTTC. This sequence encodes CASSPPILAGGVYEQYF.

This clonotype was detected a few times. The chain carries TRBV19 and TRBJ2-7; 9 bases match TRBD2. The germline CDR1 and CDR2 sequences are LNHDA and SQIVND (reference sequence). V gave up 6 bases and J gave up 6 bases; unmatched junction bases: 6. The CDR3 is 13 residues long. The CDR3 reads CASRPSGGSEQYF. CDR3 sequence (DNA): TGTGCCAGTAGGCCAAGCGGGGGGAGCGAGCAGTACTTC.

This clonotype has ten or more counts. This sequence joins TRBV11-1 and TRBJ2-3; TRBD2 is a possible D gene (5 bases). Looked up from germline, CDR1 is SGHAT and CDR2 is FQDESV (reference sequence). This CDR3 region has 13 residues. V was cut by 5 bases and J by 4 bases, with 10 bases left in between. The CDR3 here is CASSHMRADTQYF. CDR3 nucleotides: TGTGCCAGCAGCCACATGAGGGCAGATACGCAGTATTTT.

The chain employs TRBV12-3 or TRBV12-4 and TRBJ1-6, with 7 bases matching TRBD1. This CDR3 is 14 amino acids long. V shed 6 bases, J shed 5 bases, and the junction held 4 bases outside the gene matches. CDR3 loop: CASRLTGDNSPLHF. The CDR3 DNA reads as TGTGCCAGCAGGCTAACAGGGGATAATTCACCCCTCCACTTT.

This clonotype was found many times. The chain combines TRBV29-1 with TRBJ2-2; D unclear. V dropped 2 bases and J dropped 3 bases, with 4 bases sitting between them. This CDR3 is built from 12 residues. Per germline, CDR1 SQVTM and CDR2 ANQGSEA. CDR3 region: CSVESDTGELFF. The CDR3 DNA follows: TGCAGCGTTGAATCAGACACCGGGGAGCTGTTTTTT.

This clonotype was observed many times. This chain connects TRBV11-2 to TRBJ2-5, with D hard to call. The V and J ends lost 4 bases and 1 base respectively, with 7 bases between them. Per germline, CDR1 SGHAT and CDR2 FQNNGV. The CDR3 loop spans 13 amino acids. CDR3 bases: TGTGCCAGCAGCTCTAACAGCCAAGAGACCCAGTACTTC. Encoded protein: CASSSNSQETQYF.